One sample yielded the 26 T cell receptor beta chains listed below, sequenced in a study of vaccination and CD4 T cells after COVID-19. Treatment: roughly nine-day PBMC culture with coronavirus spike peptide pools or control peptides (ViraFEST assay). Their antigens are not known. Cultured CD4+ T-cell DNA underwent Oncomine TCR Beta short-read sequencing. TCRdb processed the PCR reads anew with MiXCR; each CDR3 protein has one entry. The table lists 15,000 to 20,000 distinct CDR3 sequences, 40% to 55% of them singletons. The sample was CD4+ T cells from blood, cultured in vitro, taken before SARS-CoV-2 vaccination. Receptors originate from a human donor who had recovered from COVID-19.

The table lists this clonotype with a few counts. The chain carries TRBV2 and TRBJ1-5; D gene ambiguous. The CDR3 spans 14 residues. Germline V gene sequence: CDR1 SNHLY, CDR2 FYNNEI. With 0 bases removed from V and 9 bases from J, the gap between germline ends came to 12 bases. The CDR3 sequence is CASSEAEGGRPQHF. CDR3 DNA sequence: TGTGCCAGCAGTGAAGCAGAGGGTGGTAGGCCCCAGCATTTT.

This clonotype turned up a few times. This chain uses TRBV28 with TRBJ1-6; D gene unclear. Deletions cut 6 bases from V and 4 bases from J, with 7 bases between. The CDR3 spans 13 residues. Germline CDR1 reads MDHEN; CDR2 reads SYDVKM. The CDR3 loop reads CASRVQYNSPLHF. For the CDR3, the DNA is TGTGCCAGCAGGGTGCAGTATAATTCACCCCTCCACTTT.

The chain carries TRBV2 and TRBJ2-3, with D tentatively TRBD2 (6 bases). The CDR3 runs 15 residues. V was shortened by 3 bases and J by 2 bases, with 12 bases between the two germline ends. The germline V gene encodes CDR1 SNHLY and CDR2 FYNNEI. The CDR3 DNA reads TGTGCCAGCAGTGACGGGAGCCCACACACAGATACGCAGTATTTT. Translation gives CASSDGSPHTDTQYF. Supplemented by reference TRBV2 and TRBJ2-3, the full variable domain reads EPEVTQTPSHQVTQMGQEVILRCVPISNHLYFYWYRQILGQKVEFLVSFYNNEISEKSEIFDDQFSVERPDGSNFTLKIRSTKLEDSAMYFCASSDGSPHTDTQYFGPGTRLTVL.

This clonotype was recorded a few times. The chain recombines TRBV7-2 with TRBJ1-5, with D unclear. Germline CDR1 and CDR2: SGHTA and FQGNSA. V was shortened by 2 bases and J by 0 bases, with 2 bases between the two germline ends. The CDR3 is 13 residues long. For the CDR3, the DNA is TGTGCCAGCAGCTTATTTAGCAATCAGCCCCAGCATTTT. Protein sequence: CASSLFSNQPQHF.

The J gene is TRBJ1-1, the V gene TRBV5-4, with 9 bases identical to TRBD1. The germline V gene encodes CDR1 SGHNT and CDR2 YYREEE (reference sequence). This CDR3 is built from 14 residues. V lost 6 bases, J lost 5 bases, and 8 bases stayed unmatched. CDR3 protein: CASKRDREYTEAFF. The CDR3 nucleotides are TGTGCCAGCAAACGGGACAGGGAGTATACTGAAGCTTTCTTT.

The gene calls are TRBV6-1 and TRBJ2-3; D might be TRBD2 (6 bases). Trimming cost V 10 bases and J 4 bases, with 18 bases left between them. Per the germline V gene, CDR1 is MNHNS and CDR2 is SASEGT. The CDR3 is made up of 14 amino acids. CDR3 sequence: CANSGGKKADTQYF. CDR3 nucleotide sequence: TGTGCCAACTCCGGGGGAAAGAAAGCAGATACGCAGTATTTT.

This chain links TRBV19 with TRBJ1-2; the match to TRBD1 covers 10 bases. In germline, CDR1 is LNHDA, CDR2 SQIVND (reference sequence). Unmatched junction bases numbered 14, after V lost 5 bases and J lost 5 bases. CDR3 size: 17 residues. The CDR3 protein is CASSPRQGAPGIYGYTF. In DNA form, the CDR3 reads TGTGCCAGTAGTCCCCGACAGGGGGCCCCGGGCATTTATGGCTACACCTTC.

This clonotype was seen more than once but under ten times. This chain connects TRBV7-3 to TRBJ2-3, with 7 bases lining up with TRBD1. With 3 bases clipped from V and 0 bases from J, the junction kept 3 bases outside the gene matches. Germline lookup yields CDR1 SGHTA and CDR2 FQGTGA. The CDR3 has 15 residues. CDR3 sequence: CASSLGQRSTDTQYF. The CDR3 DNA reads TGTGCCAGCAGCTTGGGACAGCGAAGCACAGATACGCAGTATTTT.

By share, this clonotype ranks as medium-sized (0.01 to 0.1%). The gene calls are TRBV19 and TRBJ1-5; D is perhaps TRBD1 (5 bases). CDR3 size: 16 residues. Per germline, CDR1 LNHDA and CDR2 SQIVND (reference sequence). The V end lost 2 bases, the J end lost 2 bases, and 13 bases lay between the germline ends. CDR3 in DNA: TGTGCCAGTAGTATAAGTGTGGGGCAGGGCAATCAGCCCCAGCATTTT. Amino acid sequence: CASSISVGQGNQPQHF.

This chain joins TRBV24-1 and TRBJ2-1; possibly TRBD2 for D (6 bases). CDR3 length equals 15 residues. Trimming took off 8 bases at V and 8 bases at J, with 21 bases between the two ends. Germline V gene lookup returns CDR1 KGHDR and CDR2 SFDVKD. CDR3 DNA sequence: TGTGCCACCAAGGGGATAGGGACTCCTGGGGATGAGCAGTTCTTC. As protein: CATKGIGTPGDEQFF.

Only a few counts were recorded for this clonotype. This rearrangement joins TRBV20-1 to TRBJ1-1, with 7 bases fitting TRBD1. This CDR3 has 16 amino acids. Germline V gene data show CDR1 as DFQATT and CDR2 as SNEGSKA (reference sequence). V was clipped by 0 bases and J by 6 bases; unmatched bases: 13. The CDR3 DNA sequence: TGCAGTGCTAGAGATCGAAAGGGGGCGGTAGTAGCTGAAGCTTTCTTT. This translates into CSARDRKGAVVAEAFF.

The rearrangement uses TRBV7-8 and TRBJ1-2, with unresolved D. CDR3 size: 15 residues. Germline V CDR1 and CDR2: SGHVS, FQNEAQ. Trimming pared 1 base from V and 2 bases from J, leaving 11 bases between. The CDR3 loop is CASSLVGSRNYGYTF. In DNA form, the CDR3 reads TGTGCCAGCAGCTTAGTGGGGTCCCGCAACTATGGCTACACCTTC.

In this sample, this clonotype turned up a few times. The genes are TRBV7-6 and TRBJ2-3; D gene unclear. Between the trimmed V and J ends, which lost 5 bases and 6 bases, there was a span of 9 bases. Germline V gene data show CDR1 as SGHVS and CDR2 as FNYEAQ. CDR3 length: 12 amino acids. The CDR3 is CASSEHRDTQYF. CDR3 coding DNA: TGTGCCAGCAGCGAGCATAGGGATACGCAGTATTTT.

The table lists this clonotype with a few counts. V gene TRBV15 combines with J gene TRBJ2-5; TRBD2 aligns across 7 bases. Germline trimming cut 1 base from V and 4 bases from J; bases unmatched to any gene: 0. This CDR3 is 13 amino acids long. Germline V gene lookup returns CDR1 LNHNV and CDR2 YYDKDF (reference sequence). The CDR3 DNA reads as TGTGCCACCAGCAGAGGCGGGGGAGAGACCCAGTACTTC. This gives the protein CATSRGGGETQYF.

The CDR3 DNA reads TGTGCCAGCAGTACCCCCCAATCACAGCCTGCCTATGGCTACACCTTC. Residues: CASSTPQSQPAYGYTF. The chain couples TRBV28 to TRBJ1-2; D not resolved. Per the germline V gene, CDR1 is MDHEN and CDR2 is SYDVKM. With 5 bases removed from V and 4 bases from J, the gap between germline ends came to 20 bases. The CDR3 contains 16 residues.

This clonotype has a handful of counts. J is TRBJ2-1 and V is TRBV11-3; 9 nucleotides align to TRBD1. The CDR3 spans 14 residues. J was trimmed by 9 bases and V by 1 base; bases with no gene match: 4. From germline, CDR1 is SGHNT and CDR2 YENEEA. CDR3 nucleotides: TGTGCCAGCAGCTTAGTCACAGGGGGCGGTGAGCAGTTCTTC. Translation: CASSLVTGGGEQFF.

The rearrangement links TRBV6-1 to TRBJ1-1, with D hard to call. V lost 6 bases to trimming and J lost 1 base, with 12 bases between them. Germline CDR1 reads MNHNS; CDR2 reads SASEGT. The CDR3 runs 14 residues. The CDR3 DNA sequence: TGTGCCAGCAGCCGTTACCGTGAGAACACTGAAGCTTTCTTT. Translating it yields CASSRYRENTEAFF.

This clonotype was detected a few times. The genes are TRBV19 and TRBJ1-2; D is ambiguous. V lost 6 bases, J lost 2 bases, and 13 bases lay in between. From germline, CDR1 is LNHDA and CDR2 SQIVND (reference sequence). CDR3 size: 14 residues. The CDR3 sequence is CASRPEGENYGYTF. In nucleotides, the CDR3 is TGTGCCAGTAGGCCCGAAGGAGAGAACTATGGCTACACCTTC. Combining the CDR3 with reference TRBV19 and TRBJ1-2 gives the whole variable domain DGGITQSPKYLFRKEGQNVTLSCEQNLNHDAMYWYRQDPGQGLRLIYYSQIVNDFQKGDIAEGYSVSREKKESFPLTVTSAQKNPTAFYLCASRPEGENYGYTFGSGTRLTVV.

The chain joins TRBV6-1 to TRBJ2-3; D possibly corresponds to TRBD2 (6 bases). The germline V gene encodes CDR1 MNHNS and CDR2 SASEGT. The CDR3 is 14 amino acids. The V and J ends lost 5 bases and 3 bases respectively, with 12 bases between them. CDR3: CASSRGTETDTQYF. The DNA for the CDR3 is TGTGCCAGCAGTAGAGGGACTGAGACAGATACGCAGTATTTT.

The chain recombines TRBV4-2 with TRBJ1-2; 8 bases agree with TRBD1. The CDR3 spans 14 residues. Trimming took 0 bases from V and 9 from J; bases not matched to a gene: 6. The germline CDR1 and CDR2 sequences are LGHNA and YNFKEQ. The CDR3 sequence: CASSQDPGQGRYTF. Written as DNA, the CDR3 is TGTGCCAGCAGCCAAGATCCAGGACAGGGACGCTACACCTTC.

This clonotype was detected only once. The J gene is TRBJ1-5, the V gene TRBV6-5, with TRBD1 as a possible D gene (5 bases). V was cut by 2 bases and J by 2 bases, with 7 bases left in between. The CDR3 sequence is 14 residues long. From germline, CDR1 is MNHEY and CDR2 SVGAGI. CDR3 residues: CASSYARGNQPQHF. In DNA, the CDR3 is TGTGCCAGCAGTTACGCCAGGGGCAATCAGCCCCAGCATTTT.

The chain links TRBV5-6 to TRBJ1-1; 9 positions agree with TRBD1. This CDR3 has 14 residues. Unmatched junction bases numbered 2, after V lost 2 bases and J lost 3 bases. The V gene's germline CDR1 is SGHDT and CDR2 YYEEEE. The CDR3 DNA is TGTGCCAGCAGCTTAGGACAGGGGTACACTGAAGCTTTCTTT. Protein sequence: CASSLGQGYTEAFF. The full variable domain, with the rest looked up from reference TRBV5-6 and TRBJ1-1, is DAGVTQSPTHLIKTRGQQVTLRCSPKSGHDTVSWYQQALGQGPQFIFQYYEEEERQRGNFPDRFSGHQFPNYSSELNVNALLLGDSALYLCASSLGQGYTEAFFGQGTRLTVV.

The rearrangement joins TRBV7-2 to TRBJ1-2, with a possible D match to TRBD1 (5 bases). The germline V gene encodes CDR1 SGHTA and CDR2 FQGNSA. The length of the CDR3 is 16 residues. V was cut by 0 bases and J by 4 bases, with 15 bases left in between. The chain's CDR3 is CASSLAGQGGSYGYTF. DNA for the CDR3: TGTGCCAGCAGCTTAGCGGGGCAGGGCGGCTCCTATGGCTACACCTTC.

This clonotype is medium-sized by share. This chain joins TRBV20-1 and TRBJ1-6; no clear D gene. Trimming removed 2 bases at V and 7 bases at J, with 9 bases between. The CDR3 has 13 amino acids. Germline V gene sequence: CDR1 DFQATT, CDR2 SNEGSKA (reference sequence). The CDR3 nucleotides read TGCAGTGCTAGAATGGGTTACAATTCACCCCTCCACTTT. It specifies CSARMGYNSPLHF.

The J gene is TRBJ2-3, the V gene TRBV5-6, with TRBD2 identical over 10 bases. CDR3 length equals 17 residues. The germline V gene has CDR1 SGHDT and CDR2 YYEEEE. V gave up 1 base and J gave up 6 bases; unmatched junction bases: 11. The CDR3, as DNA: TGTGCCAGCAGCTTGCGGCTAGCGGGGGCTAAGGGGGATACGCAGTATTTT. Residues: CASSLRLAGAKGDTQYF.

This clonotype was counted a single time. CDR3 loop: CASSYAGLKFF. DNA for the CDR3: TGTGCCAGCAGTTACGCGGGACTGAAGTTCTTC. This chain connects TRBV6-5 to TRBJ2-1; possibly TRBD2 for D (6 bases). The V end lost 2 bases, the J end lost 14 bases, and 10 bases lay between the germline ends. Germline values: CDR1 MNHEY, CDR2 SVGAGI. The CDR3 is made up of 11 amino acids.